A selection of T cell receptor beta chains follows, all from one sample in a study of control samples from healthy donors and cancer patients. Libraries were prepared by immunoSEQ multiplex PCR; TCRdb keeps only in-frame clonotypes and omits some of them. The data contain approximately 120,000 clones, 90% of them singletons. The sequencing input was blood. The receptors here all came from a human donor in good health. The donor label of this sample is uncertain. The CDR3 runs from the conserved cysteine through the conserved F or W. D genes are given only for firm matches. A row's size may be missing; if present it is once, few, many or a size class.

CASSQDRGLGYTF TGTGCCAGCAGCCAAGATCGGGGCCTTGGCTACACCTTC TRBV14 NA NA TRBJ1-2
CASSIQTGPRSNQPQHF TGTGCCAGTAGTATCCAGACAGGGCCTAGGAGCAATCAGCCCCAGCATTTT TRBV19 TRBD1 NA TRBJ1-5
CASSHGTYEQYF TGTGCCAGCAGCCACGGAACCTACGAGCAGTACTTC TRBV3-1/TRBV3-2 NA NA TRBJ2-7
CASSGSVRTEAFF TGTGCCAGCAGCGGAAGTGTCCGCACTGAAGCTTTCTTT TRBV5-6 NA NA TRBJ1-1
CASSRGLGRGVVNTEAFF TGTGCCAGCAGCCGCGGACTGGGAAGAGGTGTAGTGAACACTGAAGCTTTCTTT TRBV7-9 NA NA TRBJ1-1
CASSLSGLRNEQFF TGTGCCAGCAGTTTATCCGGTCTCCGCAATGAGCAGTTCTTC TRBV28 NA NA TRBJ2-1
CASSAARGTDTQYF TGCGCCAGCAGTGCTGCGCGGGGCACAGATACGCAGTATTTT TRBV10-1 NA NA TRBJ2-3
CASSLPGGYEQYF TGTGCCAGCAGTTTACCGGGGGGTTACGAGCAGTACTTC TRBV28 TRBD2 NA TRBJ2-7
CAISESPATEAFF TGTGCCATCAGTGAGTCCCCAGCCACTGAAGCTTTCTTT TRBV10-3 NA NA TRBJ1-1
CASSATASGAVRETQYF TGTGCCAGCAGCGCCACGGCTAGCGGGGCTGTGAGAGAGACCCAGTACTTC TRBV11-2 TRBD2 NA TRBJ2-5
CASSLESETYEQYF TGTGCCAGCAGCTTAGAGTCAGAGACCTACGAGCAGTACTTC TRBV7-6 NA NA TRBJ2-7
CASIPGANTGELFF TGTGCCAGCATCCCTGGCGCGAACACCGGGGAGCTGTTTTTT TRBV7-2 NA NA TRBJ2-2
CAISVDGEITYNSPLHF TGTGCCATCAGTGTTGATGGGGAGATCACCTATAATTCACCCCTCCACTTT TRBV10-3 NA NA TRBJ1-6
CASSEGVQELFF TGTGCCAGCAGCGAGGGAGTCCAGGAGCTGTTTTTT TRBV7-9 NA NA TRBJ2-2
CASITSTAETQYF TGTGCCAGCATAACTAGTACGGCAGAGACCCAGTACTTC TRBV12-3/TRBV12-4 NA NA TRBJ2-5
CASSQLAGEQFF TGTGCCAGCAGTCAACTAGCCGGGGAGCAGTTCTTC TRBV3-1/TRBV3-2 NA NA TRBJ2-1
CASSDGPYPEQFF TGTGCCAGCAGTGATGGGCCCTATCCTGAGCAGTTCTTC TRBV2 NA NA TRBJ2-1
CASSRNSGNTIYF TGTGCCAGCAGCCGGAACTCTGGAAACACCATATATTTT TRBV7-8 NA NA TRBJ1-3
CASSPLDNSPLHF TGTGCCAGCTCACCACTTGATAATTCACCCCTCCACTTT TRBV18 NA once TRBJ1-6
CASSSFFGAGANVLTF TGTGCCAGCAGCTCGTTTTTCGGGGCTGGGGCCAACGTCCTGACTTTC TRBV27 NA NA TRBJ2-6
CASSPRGGGETQYF TGTGCCAGCAGCCCCCGGGGGGGCGGGGAGACCCAGTACTTC TRBV13 TRBD2 NA TRBJ2-5
CASSRDRAEKLFF TGTGCCAGCTCCCGGGACAGGGCGGAAAAACTGTTTTTT TRBV18 TRBD1 NA TRBJ1-4
CASSVGAGPSYEQYF TGCGCCAGCAGCGTCGGAGCTGGACCTTCCTACGAGCAGTACTTC TRBV5-1 NA NA TRBJ2-7
CASSEHGQASYGYTF TGTGCCAGCAGTGAACACGGACAGGCGTCCTATGGCTACACCTTC TRBV6-1 TRBD1 NA TRBJ1-2
CASSLLAGFYEQYF TGTGCCAGCAGCCTCTTGGCAGGCTTCTACGAGCAGTACTTC TRBV11-2 NA NA TRBJ2-7
CASSPDWRGSPLHF TGTGCCAGCTCACCTGACTGGAGGGGTTCACCCCTCCACTTT TRBV18 NA NA TRBJ1-6
CASSIGGAGAYEQYF TGTGCCAGTAGTATAGGTGGGGCGGGAGCCTACGAGCAGTACTTC TRBV19 TRBD2 NA TRBJ2-7
CASSLWGGAAYEQYF TGTGCCAGCAGCTTGTGGGGCGGGGCGGCTTACGAGCAGTACTTC TRBV5-4 NA NA TRBJ2-7